This T cell receptor beta chain was identified in a study of response to subunit inactivated influenza vaccine. One entry per CDR3 protein results from TCRdb running MiXCR on the RT-PCR reads. The sample has hundreds of thousands of distinct CDR3 sequences; approximately 7.6% are singletons. The CDR3 loop spans 12 amino acids. V was shortened by 5 bases and J by 8 bases, with 10 bases between the two germline ends. The V gene's germline CDR1 is SGHTA and CDR2 FQGNSA. This TCR was sampled from a man aged 50-75 years who received an inactivated influenza vaccine. The J gene is TRBJ2-1, the V gene TRBV7-2, with unresolved D. The starting material was PBMCs from blood, obtained roughly 24 months after vaccination. This chain's CDR3 is CASSHRVHEQFF. CDR3 nucleotides: TGTGCCAGCAGCCATAGGGTACATGAGCAGTTCTTC. Complete variable domain (other parts from reference TRBV7-2 and TRBJ2-1): GAGVSQSPSNKVTEKGKDVELRCDPISGHTALYWYRQSLGQGLEFLIYFQGNSAPDKSGLPSDRFSAERTGGSVSTLTIQRTQQEDSAVYLCASSHRVHEQFFGPGTRLTVL.